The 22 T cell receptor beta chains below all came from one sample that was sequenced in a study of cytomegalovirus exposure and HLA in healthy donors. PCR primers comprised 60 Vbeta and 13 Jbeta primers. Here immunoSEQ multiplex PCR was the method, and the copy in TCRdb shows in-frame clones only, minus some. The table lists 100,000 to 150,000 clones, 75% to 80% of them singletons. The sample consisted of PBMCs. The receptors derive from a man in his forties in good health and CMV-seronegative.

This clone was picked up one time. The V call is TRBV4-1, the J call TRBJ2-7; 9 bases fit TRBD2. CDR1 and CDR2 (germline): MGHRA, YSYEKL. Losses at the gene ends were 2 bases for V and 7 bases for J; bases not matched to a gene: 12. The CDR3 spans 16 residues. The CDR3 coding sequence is TGCGCCAGCAGCCAAAAGCTAGCGGGGTACGGCAGAGAGCAGTACTTC. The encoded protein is CASSQKLAGYGREQYF.

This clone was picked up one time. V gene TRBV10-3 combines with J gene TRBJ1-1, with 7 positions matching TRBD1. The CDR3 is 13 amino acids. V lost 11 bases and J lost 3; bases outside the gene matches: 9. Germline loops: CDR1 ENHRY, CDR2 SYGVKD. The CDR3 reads CASGTDRDTEAFF. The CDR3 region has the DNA TGTGCCTCCGGGACAGACAGGGACACTGAAGCTTTCTTT.

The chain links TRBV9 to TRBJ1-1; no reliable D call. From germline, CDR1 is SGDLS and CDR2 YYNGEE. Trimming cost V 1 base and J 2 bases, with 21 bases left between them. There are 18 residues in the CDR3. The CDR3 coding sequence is TGTGCCAGCAGCGTAACCTTCACACCCCATCCCCAAAACACTGAAGCTTTCTTT. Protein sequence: CASSVTFTPHPQNTEAFF. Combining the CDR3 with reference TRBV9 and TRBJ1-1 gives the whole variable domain DSGVTQTPKHLITATGQRVTLRCSPRSGDLSVYWYQQSLDQGLQFLIQYYNGEERAKGNILERFSAQQFPDLHSELNLSSLELGDSALYFCASSVTFTPHPQNTEAFFGQGTRLTVV.

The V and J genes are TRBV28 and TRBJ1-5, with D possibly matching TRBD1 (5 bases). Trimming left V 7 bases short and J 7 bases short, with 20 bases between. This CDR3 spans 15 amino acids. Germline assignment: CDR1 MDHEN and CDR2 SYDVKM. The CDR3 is CASTLRQGGSQPQHF. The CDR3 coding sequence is TGTGCCAGCACCCTGCGGCAGGGAGGTAGCCAGCCCCAGCATTTT.

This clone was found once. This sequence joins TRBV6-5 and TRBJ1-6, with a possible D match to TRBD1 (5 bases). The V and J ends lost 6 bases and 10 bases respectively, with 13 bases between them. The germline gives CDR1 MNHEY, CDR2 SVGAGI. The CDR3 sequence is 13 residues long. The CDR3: CASRYDSLSPLHF. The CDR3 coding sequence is TGTGCCAGCAGATACGACAGTCTATCACCCCTCCACTTT.

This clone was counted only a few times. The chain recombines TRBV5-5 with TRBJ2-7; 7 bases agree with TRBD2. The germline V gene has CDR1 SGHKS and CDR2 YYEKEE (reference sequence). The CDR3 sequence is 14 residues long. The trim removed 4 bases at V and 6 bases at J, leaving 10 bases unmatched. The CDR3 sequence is CASSPREGRGEQYF. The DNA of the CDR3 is TGTGCCAGCAGCCCCAGGGAGGGGCGTGGCGAGCAGTACTTC.

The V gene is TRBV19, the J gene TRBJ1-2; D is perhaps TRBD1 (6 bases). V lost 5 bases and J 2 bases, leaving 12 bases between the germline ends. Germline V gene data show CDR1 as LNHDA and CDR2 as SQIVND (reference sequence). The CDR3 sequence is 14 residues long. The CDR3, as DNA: TGTGCCAGTAGTTCGCGGGGGCCAAACTATGGCTACACCTTC. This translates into CASSSRGPNYGYTF.

The DNA of the CDR3 is TGTGCCAGCAGCGTAGAGGGACACAACTACAATGAGCAGTTCTTC. This sequence encodes CASSVEGHNYNEQFF. This chain uses TRBV9 with TRBJ2-1; tentative D call: TRBD1 (6 bases). In germline, CDR1 is SGDLS, CDR2 YYNGEE. Trimming took off 0 bases at V and 3 bases at J, with 10 bases between the two ends. The CDR3 covers 15 residues.

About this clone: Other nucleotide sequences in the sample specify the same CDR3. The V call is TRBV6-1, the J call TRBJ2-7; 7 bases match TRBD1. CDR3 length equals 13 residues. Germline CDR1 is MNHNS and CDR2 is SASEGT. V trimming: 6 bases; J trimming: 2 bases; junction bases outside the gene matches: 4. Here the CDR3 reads CASRGGSTYEQYF. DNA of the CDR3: TGTGCCAGCAGAGGGGGCTCGACCTACGAGCAGTACTTC.

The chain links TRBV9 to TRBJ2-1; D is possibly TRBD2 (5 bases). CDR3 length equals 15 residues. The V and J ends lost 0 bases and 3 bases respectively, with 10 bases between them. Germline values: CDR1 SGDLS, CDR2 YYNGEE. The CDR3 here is CASSVEADNYNEQFF. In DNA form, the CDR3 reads TGTGCCAGCAGCGTAGAAGCGGATAACTACAATGAGCAGTTCTTC.

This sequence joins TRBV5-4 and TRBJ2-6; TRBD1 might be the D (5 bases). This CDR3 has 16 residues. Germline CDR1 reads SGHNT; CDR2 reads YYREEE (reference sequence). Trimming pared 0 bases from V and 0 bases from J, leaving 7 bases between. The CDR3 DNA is TGTGCCAGCAGCTTGGGACAGTCCTCTGGGGCCAACGTCCTGACTTTC. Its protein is CASSLGQSSGANVLTF.

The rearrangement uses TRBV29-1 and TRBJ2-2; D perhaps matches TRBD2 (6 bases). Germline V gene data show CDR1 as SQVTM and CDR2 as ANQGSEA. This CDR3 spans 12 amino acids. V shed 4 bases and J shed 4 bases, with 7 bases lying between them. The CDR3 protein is CSVGGGTGELFF. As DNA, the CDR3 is TGCAGCGTTGGGGGAGGCACCGGGGAGCTGTTTTTT.

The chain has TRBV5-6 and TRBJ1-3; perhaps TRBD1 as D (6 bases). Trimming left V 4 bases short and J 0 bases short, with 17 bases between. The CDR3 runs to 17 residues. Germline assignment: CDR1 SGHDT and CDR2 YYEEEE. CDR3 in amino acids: CASSEHRDRSSGNTIYF. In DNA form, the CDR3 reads TGTGCCAGCAGCGAACACAGGGATCGTAGCTCTGGAAACACCATATATTTT.

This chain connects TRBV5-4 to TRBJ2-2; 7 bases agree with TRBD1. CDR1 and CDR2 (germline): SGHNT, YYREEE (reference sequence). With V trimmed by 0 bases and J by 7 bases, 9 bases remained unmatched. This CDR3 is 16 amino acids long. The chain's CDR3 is CASSLVGRGIGGELFF. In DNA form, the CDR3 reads TGTGCCAGCAGCTTGGTGGGCAGGGGGATAGGCGGGGAGCTGTTTTTT.

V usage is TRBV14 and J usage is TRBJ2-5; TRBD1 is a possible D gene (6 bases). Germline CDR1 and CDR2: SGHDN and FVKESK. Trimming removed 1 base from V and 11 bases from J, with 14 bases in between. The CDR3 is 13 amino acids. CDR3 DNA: TGTGCCAGCAGCCAAGTGATAGGGGGTGAGCAGTACTTC. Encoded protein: CASSQVIGGEQYF.

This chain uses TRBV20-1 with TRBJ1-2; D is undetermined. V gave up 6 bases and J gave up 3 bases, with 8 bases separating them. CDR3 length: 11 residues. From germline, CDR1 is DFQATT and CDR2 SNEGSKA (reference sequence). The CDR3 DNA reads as TGCAGTGCCCAGTCCCACTATGGCTACACCTTC. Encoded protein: CSAQSHYGYTF.

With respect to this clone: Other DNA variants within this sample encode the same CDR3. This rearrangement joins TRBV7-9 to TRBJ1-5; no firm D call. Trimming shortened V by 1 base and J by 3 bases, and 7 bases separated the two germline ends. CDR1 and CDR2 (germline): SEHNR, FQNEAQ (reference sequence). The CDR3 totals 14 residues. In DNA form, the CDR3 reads TGTGCCAGCAGCTTAGACGGACTCAATCAGCCCCAGCATTTT. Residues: CASSLDGLNQPQHF.

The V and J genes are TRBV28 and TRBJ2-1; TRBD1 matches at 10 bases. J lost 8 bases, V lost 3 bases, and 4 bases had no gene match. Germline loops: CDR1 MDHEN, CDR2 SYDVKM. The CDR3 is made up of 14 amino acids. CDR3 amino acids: CASSFRTGGDEQFF. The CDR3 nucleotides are TGTGCCAGCAGTTTCCGGACAGGGGGTGATGAGCAGTTCTTC.

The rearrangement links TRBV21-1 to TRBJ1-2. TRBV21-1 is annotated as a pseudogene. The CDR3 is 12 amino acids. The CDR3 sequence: CASRGENYGYTF. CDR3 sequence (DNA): TGTGCCAGCAGGGGAGAGAACTATGGCTACACCTTC.

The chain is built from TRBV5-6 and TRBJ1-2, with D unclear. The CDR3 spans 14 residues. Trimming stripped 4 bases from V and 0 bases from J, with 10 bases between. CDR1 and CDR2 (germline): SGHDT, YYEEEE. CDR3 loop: CASSLFATNYGYTF. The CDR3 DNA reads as TGTGCCAGCAGCCTTTTCGCGACTAACTATGGCTACACCTTC. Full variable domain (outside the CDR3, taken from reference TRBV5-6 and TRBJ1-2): DAGVTQSPTHLIKTRGQQVTLRCSPKSGHDTVSWYQQALGQGPQFIFQYYEEEERQRGNFPDRFSGHQFPNYSSELNVNALLLGDSALYLCASSLFATNYGYTFGSGTRLTVV.

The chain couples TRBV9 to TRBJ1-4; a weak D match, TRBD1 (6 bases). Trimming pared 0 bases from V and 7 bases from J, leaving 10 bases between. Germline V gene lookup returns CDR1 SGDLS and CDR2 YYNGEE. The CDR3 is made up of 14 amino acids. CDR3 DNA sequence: TGTGCCAGCAGCGTAGCCAGGGGAAGTGAAAAACTGTTTTTT. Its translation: CASSVARGSEKLFF. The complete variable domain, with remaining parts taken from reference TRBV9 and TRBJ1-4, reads DSGVTQTPKHLITATGQRVTLRCSPRSGDLSVYWYQQSLDQGLQFLIQYYNGEERAKGNILERFSAQQFPDLHSELNLSSLELGDSALYFCASSVARGSEKLFFGSGTQLSVL.

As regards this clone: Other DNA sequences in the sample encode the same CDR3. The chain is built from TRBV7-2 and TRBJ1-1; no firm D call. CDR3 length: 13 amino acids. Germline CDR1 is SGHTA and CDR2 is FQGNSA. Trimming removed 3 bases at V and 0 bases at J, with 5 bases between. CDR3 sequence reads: CASSFRMNTEAFF. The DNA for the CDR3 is TGTGCCAGCAGCTTTAGAATGAACACTGAAGCTTTCTTT.